This record looks at one T cell receptor (beta chain) sequence and its context. The antigen is undetermined. Data came from immunoSEQ multiplex PCR; TCRdb stores just in-frame clones and leaves some out. The repertoire includes some 1,600,000 clones, around 98% of them detected once, and approximately 0.44% sits in the top ten. The data were obtained in a study of shared clonotypes between healthy human individuals. Study-level points and caveats: Roughly 5% of naive CD4 clonotypes were shared across several donors.

Germline V lookup: CDR1 SGHDN, CDR2 FVKESK. The V segment lost 2 bases and the J segment 4 bases; nucleotides outside the gene matches: 7. The CDR3 extends over 15 amino acids. This TCR derives from a man aged 30 to 39 in good health. The sample taken for sequencing was naive CD4+ T cells sorted from blood. The subset: CD45RA+ positively selected. The chain carries TRBV14 and TRBJ1-1, with TRBD1 matching 7 bases. The CDR3 DNA reads TGTGCCAGCAGCCAACCTAGGGGGCTCGGCACTGAAGCTTTCTTT. Translated: CASSQPRGLGTEAFF.